This T cell receptor (beta chain) came from a study of OX40 agonist ivuxolimab in advanced cancers. Overall study: Ivuxolimab is a fully human IgG2 antibody that activates OX40 (CD134). Across the patients, intravenous ivuxolimab was delivered every 2 weeks at 0.01 to 10 mg/kg.

Deletions cut 0 bases from V and 0 bases from J, with 6 bases between. Germline values: CDR1 SGDLS, CDR2 YYNGEE. This CDR3 comprises 15 residues. Study findings and constraints: CD4+ and CD8+ blood T cells expanded clonally by week 6 at 0.1 to 3.0 mg/kg. Mean expanded clone counts were higher in CD8+ than CD4+ T cells.

Notes on this clone: Its target is not known.

The assay was immunoSEQ multiplex PCR, and TCRdb's table has in-frame clones only and misses some. The data contain 75,000 to 100,000 clones, 91% of them singletons. Sequenced material: CD4+ or CD8+ T cells sorted from blood, taken in a trial of the OX40 agonist ivuxolimab. The V and J genes are TRBV9 and TRBJ2-2; D is undetermined. The TCR comes from an adult with an advanced solid tumor such as melanoma, head and neck, liver or kidney cancer. Here the CDR3 reads CASSVAVTNTGELFF. In nucleotides, the CDR3 is TGTGCCAGCAGCGTAGCCGTGACGAACACCGGGGAGCTGTTTTTT.